The source of this T cell receptor beta chain is a study of control samples from healthy donors and cancer patients. The protocol was immunoSEQ multiplex PCR, while the TCRdb copy is restricted to in-frame clones and leaves out a portion. The sample has about 150,000 clones, 90% to 95% seen once. CDR1 is MDHEN and CDR2 is SYDVKM in the germline V gene. V dropped 2 bases and J dropped 7 bases, with 17 bases sitting between them. This CDR3 is 15 amino acids long. This clonotype originated in a woman between 18 and 29 years old in good health. This sequence joins TRBV28 and TRBJ1-2; D possibly corresponds to TRBD1 (6 bases). The source material was blood. The CDR3 reads CASSLISWGARGYTF. CDR3 sequence (DNA): TGTGCCAGCAGTTTAATTAGTTGGGGGGCCCGTGGCTACACCTTC.